One sample yielded the 27 T cell receptor beta chains listed below, sequenced in a study of cytomegalovirus exposure and HLA in healthy donors. The PCR ran on 60 Vbeta and 13 Jbeta primers. The assay was immunoSEQ multiplex PCR, and TCRdb's table has in-frame clones only and misses some. The sample includes about 210,000 clones. The source material was PBMCs. These receptors were taken from a woman between 25 and 40 years old in good health and CMV-seropositive.

The CDR3, as DNA: TGTGCCAGCAGACTCGGCGGAACTGAAGCTTTCTTT. Protein sequence: CASRLGGTEAFF. The chain links TRBV6-5 to TRBJ1-1, with D unresolved. Looked up from germline, CDR1 is MNHEY and CDR2 is SVGAGI. V was shortened by 6 bases and J by 5 bases, with 10 bases between the two germline ends. This CDR3 comprises 12 residues.

The chain recombines TRBV11-2 with TRBJ1-2; D ambiguous. The CDR3 loop spans 12 amino acids. Germline V lookup: CDR1 SGHAT, CDR2 FQNNGV. V lost 3 bases and J 8 bases, leaving 10 bases between the germline ends. The DNA for the CDR3 is TGTGCCAGCAGCTTTTGGGAGAGCGGCTACACCTTC. It encodes CASSFWESGYTF.

This chain uses TRBV7-2 with TRBJ1-5, with D possibly being TRBD1 (5 bases). The germline V gene encodes CDR1 SGHTA and CDR2 FQGNSA. The CDR3 loop spans 15 amino acids. The V end was cut by 1 base, the J end by 6 bases, with 13 bases between. For the CDR3, the DNA is TGTGCCAGCAGCTTAGGGCAGGGAATAATTCAGCCCCAGCATTTT. It encodes CASSLGQGIIQPQHF.

The chain has TRBV9 and TRBJ1-1, with 8 bases lining up with TRBD1. This CDR3 region has 15 residues. Germline V lookup: CDR1 SGDLS, CDR2 YYNGEE. Losses at the gene ends were 1 base for V and 6 bases for J; bases not matched to a gene: 8. The CDR3 region has the DNA TGTGCCAGCAGCGTACGCCCAGGACAGGGACCTGAAGCTTTCTTT. This translates into CASSVRPGQGPEAFF.

V gene TRBV5-1 combines with J gene TRBJ2-2; 8 bases fit TRBD1. Germline CDR1 SGHRS, CDR2 YFSETQ. The CDR3 sequence is 16 residues long. V gave up 3 bases and J gave up 3 bases; unmatched junction bases: 7. For the CDR3, the DNA is TGCGCCAGCAGCTCGCGGACAGGGTGGGACACCGGGGAGCTGTTTTTT. Residues: CASSSRTGWDTGELFF. The variable domain in full, with the rest retrieved from reference TRBV5-1 and TRBJ2-2, is KAGVTQTPRYLIKTRGQQVTLSCSPISGHRSVSWYQQTPGQGLQFLFEYFSETQRNKGNFPGRFSGRQFSNSRSEMNVSTLELGDSALYLCASSSRTGWDTGELFFGEGSRLTVL.

This rearrangement joins TRBV6-5 to TRBJ2-1; TRBD2 matches at 9 bases. CDR3 length equals 15 residues. The trim removed 6 bases at V and 3 bases at J, leaving 6 bases unmatched. Germline V gene data show CDR1 as MNHEY and CDR2 as SVGAGI. CDR3 residues: CASSLAGTYYNEQFF. Here the CDR3 DNA reads TGTGCCAGCAGCCTAGCGGGGACATACTACAATGAGCAGTTCTTC.

The chain is built from TRBV29-1 and TRBJ2-3, with 9 bases identical to TRBD1. With 5 bases clipped from V and 3 bases from J, the junction kept 3 bases outside the gene matches. The CDR3 sequence is 13 residues long. In germline, CDR1 is SQVTM, CDR2 ANQGSEA. This CDR3 is CSVLTGGTDTQYF. Here the CDR3 DNA reads TGCAGCGTTTTGACAGGGGGAACAGATACGCAGTATTTT.

This chain connects TRBV19 to TRBJ1-4; D ambiguous. Trimming left V 7 bases short and J 4 bases short, with 13 bases between. The germline CDR1 and CDR2 sequences are LNHDA and SQIVND (reference sequence). This CDR3 is 14 amino acids long. DNA for the CDR3: TGTGCCAGTAAAGGAGCGGATCATAATGAAAAACTGTTTTTT. Amino acids: CASKGADHNEKLFF. Together with reference TRBV19 and TRBJ1-4, the CDR3 gives the full variable domain: DGGITQSPKYLFRKEGQNVTLSCEQNLNHDAMYWYRQDPGQGLRLIYYSQIVNDFQKGDIAEGYSVSREKKESFPLTVTSAQKNPTAFYLCASKGADHNEKLFFGSGTQLSVL.

The chain is built from TRBV28 and TRBJ1-5; D might be TRBD1 (5 bases). Trimming shortened V by 4 bases and J by 6 bases, and 7 bases separated the two germline ends. Per the germline V gene, CDR1 is MDHEN and CDR2 is SYDVKM. The CDR3 runs to 12 residues. The CDR3 DNA reads as TGTGCCAGCAGTTGGGGGGTTCAGCCCCAGCATTTT. It translates to CASSWGVQPQHF.

The rearrangement uses TRBV10-2 and TRBJ1-4; TRBD1 matches at 7 bases. The CDR3 consists of 12 residues. Germline V CDR1 and CDR2: WSHSY, SAAADI. V dropped 10 bases and J dropped 5; count of bases not matched to a gene: 4. This CDR3 is CATGQLNEKLFF. The CDR3 DNA follows: TGCGCCACGGGACAGTTAAATGAAAAACTGTTTTTT.

The chain uses TRBV19 and TRBJ2-1; maybe TRBD2 (7 bases). The CDR3 is 14 residues long. Germline V gene data show CDR1 as LNHDA and CDR2 as SQIVND (reference sequence). The V end lost 6 bases, the J end lost 8 bases, and 17 bases lay between the germline ends. DNA for the CDR3: TGTGCCAGTAGGAGGGGAGGGGGTCTGGATGAGCAGTTCTTC. This encodes CASRRGGGLDEQFF.

The gene calls are TRBV11-2 and TRBJ1-6; D ambiguous. The CDR3 is made up of 13 amino acids. Germline V gene sequence: CDR1 SGHAT, CDR2 FQNNGV. The V gene lost 1 base and the J gene lost 10 bases, with 8 bases spanning the gap. The CDR3 DNA follows: TGTGCCAGCAGCTTAGTCGAGGCATCACCCCTCCACTTT. It translates to CASSLVEASPLHF. Variable domain in full (rest from reference TRBV11-2 and TRBJ1-6): EAGVAQSPRYKIIEKRQSVAFWCNPISGHATLYWYQQILGQGPKLLIQFQNNGVVDDSQLPKDRFSAERLKGVDSTLKIQPAKLEDSAVYLCASSLVEASPLHFGNGTRLTVT.

A note on this clone: At one end the junction does not follow the germline gene, possibly because of a read error. The same CDR3 is also encoded by other DNA sequences in this sample. The chain joins TRBV5-1 to TRBJ2-3; 8 bases line up with TRBD2. Germline V gene sequence: CDR1 SGHRS, CDR2 YFSETQ. This CDR3 has 16 amino acids. DNA of the CDR3: TGCGCCAGCAGCTCGGGGGGGAGCGGGAGCACGGATACGCAGTATTTT. Its protein product is CASSSGGSGSTDTQYF.

The gene calls are TRBV7-9 and TRBJ1-5; 7 bases fit TRBD1. The junction had 8 bases not matched to a gene; V was cut back by 2 bases and J by 1 base. Germline-derived CDR1 and CDR2 are SEHNR and FQNEAQ (reference sequence). CDR3 length equals 17 residues. In DNA, the CDR3 is TGTGCCAGCAGCTTATGGGCGACAGGGATGAGCAATCAGCCCCAGCATTTT. Protein sequence: CASSLWATGMSNQPQHF.

The gene calls are TRBV7-2 and TRBJ1-5; D unresolved. The CDR3 spans 15 residues. Germline values: CDR1 SGHTA, CDR2 FQGNSA. V was pared by 1 base and J by 3 bases, with 10 bases between. CDR3 in amino acids: CASSLEAGPNQPQHF. CDR3 bases: TGTGCCAGCAGCTTAGAGGCAGGCCCCAATCAGCCCCAGCATTTT.

The CDR3 loop is CASSWEPSPGELFF. CDR3 sequence (DNA): TGTGCCAGCAGCTGGGAGCCTAGCCCCGGGGAGCTGTTTTTT. The chain joins TRBV5-6 to TRBJ2-2; tentatively, D is TRBD2 (5 bases). The germline V gene encodes CDR1 SGHDT and CDR2 YYEEEE. V lost 3 bases, J lost 6 bases, and 12 bases lay in between. The CDR3 runs 14 residues.

As for this clone: The same CDR3 arises from other DNA sequences in this sample as well. V usage is TRBV19 and J usage is TRBJ1-4, with 10 bases matching TRBD1. This CDR3 is 14 amino acids long. In germline, CDR1 is LNHDA, CDR2 SQIVND (reference sequence). V lost 5 bases, J lost 7 bases, and 4 bases stayed unmatched. The CDR3, as DNA: TGTGCCAGTAGTGCTGGGACAGGGGTTGAAAAACTGTTTTTT. Translation gives CASSAGTGVEKLFF.

The chain employs TRBV6-5 and TRBJ2-6; D may be TRBD2 (6 bases). Deletions cut 8 bases from V and 0 bases from J, with 11 bases between. The germline gives CDR1 MNHEY, CDR2 SVGAGI. The CDR3 is made up of 15 amino acids. CDR3 sequence: CASGGTYSGANVLTF. The CDR3 DNA follows: TGTGCCAGCGGAGGGACTTACTCTGGGGCCAACGTCCTGACTTTC.

The chain couples TRBV6-5 to TRBJ1-1; tentative D call: TRBD1 (6 bases). Germline V gene lookup returns CDR1 MNHEY and CDR2 SVGAGI. The V and J ends lost 2 bases and 11 bases respectively, with 9 bases between them. The CDR3 is 11 amino acids. As DNA, the CDR3 is TGTGCCAGCAGTTACGGCACAGGGGCTTTCTTT. It codes for CASSYGTGAFF.

The J gene is TRBJ1-2, the V gene TRBV5-1, with D perhaps matching TRBD1 (6 bases). From germline, CDR1 is SGHRS and CDR2 YFSETQ. The CDR3 sequence is 17 residues long. The V end was cut by 0 bases, the J end by 4 bases, with 19 bases between. DNA of the CDR3: TGCGCCAGCAGCTTGGTATCCCAAAGGACAGTGGGCTATGGCTACACCTTC. Protein product: CASSLVSQRTVGYGYTF.

The V gene is TRBV7-9, the J gene TRBJ1-1; TRBD1 is a possible D gene (5 bases). The CDR3 runs 16 residues. Germline V gene data show CDR1 as SEHNR and CDR2 as FQNEAQ (reference sequence). With 5 bases removed from V and 1 base from J, the gap between germline ends came to 17 bases. The CDR3 protein is CASSPHGGVPNTEAFF. The DNA for the CDR3 is TGTGCCAGCAGCCCCCATGGGGGGGTACCGAACACTGAAGCTTTCTTT.

The chain couples TRBV4-1 to TRBJ2-1; 7 bases line up with TRBD1. The CDR3 is 16 residues long. Trimming at V came to 1 base and at J to 4 bases, leaving 7 bases not matched to a gene. Germline-derived CDR1 and CDR2 are MGHRA and YSYEKL. The CDR3 nucleotides are TGCGCCAGCAGCCAAGGACCGGGACAGACATACAATGAGCAGTTCTTC. Amino acid sequence: CASSQGPGQTYNEQFF.

V and J are TRBV6-6 and TRBJ1-4; tentative D call: TRBD1 (6 bases). The CDR3 length is 15 residues. Germline V gene data show CDR1 as MNHNY and CDR2 as SVGAGI (reference sequence). V gave up 7 bases and J gave up 5 bases, with 17 bases separating them. Here the CDR3 DNA reads TGTGCCAGCAAACTAAAAGACAGGTCGAATGAAAAACTGTTTTTT. Translated, it gives CASKLKDRSNEKLFF.

V usage is TRBV11-3 and J usage is TRBJ2-5; D remains ambiguous. Germline assignment: CDR1 SGHNT and CDR2 YENEEA. Trimming took 1 base from V and 1 from J, leaving 4 bases between them. The CDR3 has 13 residues. The DNA for the CDR3 is TGTGCCAGCAGCTTAGGGCTCCAAGAGACCCAGTACTTC. Translation gives CASSLGLQETQYF.

This chain links TRBV28 with TRBJ1-1; D gene uncertain. Deletions cut 5 bases from V and 0 bases from J, with 10 bases between. Germline CDR1 MDHEN, CDR2 SYDVKM. The CDR3 covers 14 residues. The CDR3, as DNA: TGTGCCAGCAGTCCGCCAGAACTGAACACTGAAGCTTTCTTT. It translates to CASSPPELNTEAFF.

The chain links TRBV19 to TRBJ1-5; tentative D call: TRBD1 (5 bases). This CDR3 has 12 residues. Trimming shortened V by 3 bases and J by 11 bases, and 11 bases separated the two germline ends. The germline V gene encodes CDR1 LNHDA and CDR2 SQIVND (reference sequence). The CDR3 region is CASSILGLAQHF. DNA of the CDR3: TGTGCCAGTAGTATCTTGGGGCTGGCCCAGCATTTT.

This chain uses TRBV6-5 with TRBJ1-1; unclear D gene. V lost 0 bases and J 6 bases, leaving 11 bases between the germline ends. Germline-derived CDR1 and CDR2 are MNHEY and SVGAGI. The CDR3 loop spans 14 amino acids. As DNA, the CDR3 is TGTGCCAGCAGTTACTCGAGAGGCGGGGCTGAAGCTTTCTTT. Protein: CASSYSRGGAEAFF.